The 32 T cell receptor beta chains in this list originate from one sample, sequenced in a study of blood T cell repertoires in COVID-19. The data were produced by immunoSEQ multiplex PCR, yet TCRdb's version contains in-frame clones alone and is incomplete. In the table there are some 150,000 clones, around 84% of which are singletons. The sequenced sample was peripheral blood. The receptor set was obtained from a woman in her 50s with acute or convalescent COVID-19.

This clone was observed a single time. The V call is TRBV6-6, the J call TRBJ1-1, with D perhaps matching TRBD1 (5 bases). Trimming left V 5 bases short and J 3 bases short, with 13 bases between. The V gene's germline CDR1 is MNHNY and CDR2 SVGAGI (reference sequence). CDR3 length: 14 residues. CDR3 loop: CASSQPGGDTEAFF. The CDR3 DNA reads TGTGCCAGCAGTCAACCCGGGGGTGACACTGAAGCTTTCTTT.

There are many counts of this clone. The rearrangement joins TRBV6-5 to TRBJ2-1; 10 positions match TRBD2. Germline CDR1 is MNHEY and CDR2 is SVGAGI. The CDR3 totals 14 residues. V lost 5 bases to trimming and J lost 8 bases; unmatched junction nucleotides: 6. The CDR3 DNA is TGTGCCAGCAGTAGCGGGAGGGCCTCTGATGAGCAGTTCTTC. This sequence encodes CASSSGRASDEQFF.

The gene calls are TRBV27 and TRBJ2-7; the match to TRBD2 covers 13 bases. Germline loops: CDR1 MNHEY, CDR2 SMNVEV (reference sequence). This CDR3 region has 16 residues. V gave up 7 bases and J gave up 3 bases; unmatched junction bases: 9. The CDR3 here is CASKGLAGRELYEQYF. The CDR3 region has the DNA TGTGCCAGCAAGGGACTAGCGGGACGGGAACTCTACGAGCAGTACTTC.

The rearrangement links TRBV5-4 to TRBJ2-5; no firm D call. Deletions cut 1 base from V and 1 base from J, with 5 bases between. The CDR3 totals 13 residues. Per the germline V gene, CDR1 is SGHNT and CDR2 is YYREEE (reference sequence). CDR3 in amino acids: CASSLPSQETQYF. The CDR3 DNA is TGTGCCAGCAGCTTGCCGAGCCAAGAGACCCAGTACTTC.

This clone was observed once. The chain couples TRBV6-2 or TRBV6-3 to TRBJ2-2; a possible D gene is TRBD1 (5 bases). The germline V gene encodes CDR1 MNHEY and CDR2 SVGEGT. The CDR3 has 15 amino acids. The V and J ends lost 6 bases and 3 bases respectively, with 14 bases between them. CDR3 sequence reads: CASSPQGYYTGELFF. In DNA, the CDR3 is TGTGCCAGCAGCCCCCAGGGTTACTACACCGGGGAGCTGTTTTTT.

This chain links TRBV4-1 with TRBJ1-3; TRBD1 matches at 7 bases. This CDR3 has 18 residues. Germline trimming cut 4 bases from V and 3 bases from J; bases unmatched to any gene: 15. Germline V lookup: CDR1 MGHRA, CDR2 YSYEKL. The CDR3 region has the DNA TGCGCCAGCAGCCCCGCCCCAATCAGGGACAGCTTTGGAAACACCATATATTTT. The encoded protein is CASSPAPIRDSFGNTIYF.

The J gene is TRBJ1-5, the V gene TRBV2; D is uncertain. V was trimmed by 1 base and J by 9 bases, leaving 16 bases between them. CDR1 is SNHLY and CDR2 is FYNNEI in the germline V gene. The CDR3 is 15 amino acids. The CDR3, as DNA: TGTGCCAGCAGTGAAGATTCACCCGGTGATAGGCCCCAGCATTTT. This encodes CASSEDSPGDRPQHF.

The chain employs TRBV6-5 and TRBJ1-5, with 7 positions matching TRBD1. CDR1 and CDR2 from the germline V gene are MNHEY and SVGAGI. The CDR3 has 14 amino acids. The V segment lost 7 bases and the J segment 7 bases; nucleotides outside the gene matches: 10. The CDR3 DNA reads TGTGCCAGCATTCATGACAGGGTGGGCCAGCCCCAGCATTTT. It is translated as CASIHDRVGQPQHF.

The rearrangement links TRBV4-3 to TRBJ1-2; 10 bases match TRBD1. Germline CDR1 LGHNA, CDR2 YSLEER. The CDR3 spans 15 residues. The ends lost 4 bases at V and 2 bases at J; junction bases unmatched: 4. Here the CDR3 reads CASSLGTGVNYGYTF. The CDR3, as DNA: TGCGCCAGCAGCCTAGGGACAGGGGTCAACTATGGCTACACCTTC.

The chain is built from TRBV7-2 and TRBJ1-2; possible D gene TRBD1, 6 bases. The CDR3 is 14 residues long. The germline V and J ends were trimmed by 5 bases and 3 bases, with 13 bases remaining between them. CDR1 and CDR2 (germline): SGHTA, FQGNSA. The CDR3 DNA sequence: TGTGCCAGCAGCCCGGTACAGGGAGACTATGGCTACACCTTC. Amino acids: CASSPVQGDYGYTF.

This clone was seen only once. This chain uses TRBV18 with TRBJ2-4, with 10 nucleotides matching TRBD2. In germline, CDR1 is KGHSH, CDR2 LQKENI. The CDR3 totals 15 residues. The junction had 10 bases not matched to a gene; V was cut back by 6 bases and J by 8 bases. CDR3 sequence reads: CASSNRALAGDIQYF. The CDR3 DNA reads as TGTGCCAGCTCCAATAGGGCCCTAGCGGGAGACATTCAGTACTTC.

The chain carries TRBV19 and TRBJ2-3; D gene uncertain. The CDR3 totals 11 residues. Trimming took off 4 bases at V and 5 bases at J, with 4 bases between the two ends. Germline V gives CDR1 LNHDA, CDR2 SQIVND (reference sequence). The CDR3 nucleotides are TGTGCCAGTAGTACCGGAGATACGCAGTATTTT. This codes for CASSTGDTQYF.

In DNA, the CDR3 is TGTGCCAGCAGCTCCCCGGGGGGCGGGATAAATACGCAGTATTTT. It encodes CASSSPGGGINTQYF. The V and J genes are TRBV7-2 and TRBJ2-3; perhaps TRBD2 as D (7 bases). This CDR3 is 15 amino acids long. Germline V gives CDR1 SGHTA, CDR2 FQGNSA. V was trimmed by 4 bases and J by 7 bases, leaving 18 bases between them.

This clone was recorded only once. Other nucleotide sequences in the sample specify the same CDR3. The chain joins TRBV6-5 to TRBJ1-1, with D maybe TRBD1 (6 bases). Trimming took off 3 bases at V and 1 base at J, with 9 bases between the two ends. Germline-derived CDR1 and CDR2 are MNHEY and SVGAGI. The CDR3 spans 14 residues. DNA of the CDR3: TGTGCCAGCAGTTATCTACAGGGGAACACTGAAGCTTTCTTT. Its protein is CASSYLQGNTEAFF.

About this clone itself: This CDR3 is also generated by other DNA sequences in the sample. The V call is TRBV18, the J call TRBJ2-5, with D possibly being TRBD2 (5 bases). In germline, CDR1 is KGHSH, CDR2 LQKENI. Trimming pared 2 bases from V and 5 bases from J, leaving 6 bases between. The CDR3 is made up of 12 amino acids. The CDR3 loop reads CASSPAGETQYF. In DNA form, the CDR3 reads TGTGCCAGCTCACCAGCGGGCGAGACCCAGTACTTC.

V usage is TRBV14 and J usage is TRBJ2-3, with 13 bases fitting TRBD2. Germline trimming cut 4 bases from V and 6 bases from J; bases unmatched to any gene: 10. From germline, CDR1 is SGHDN and CDR2 FVKESK. The CDR3 spans 17 residues. The CDR3 is CASSRTRTSGRGDTQYF. The CDR3 DNA reads TGTGCCAGCAGCCGAACCCGGACTAGCGGGAGAGGGGATACGCAGTATTTT. Complete variable domain (other parts from reference TRBV14 and TRBJ2-3): EAGVTQFPSHSVIEKGQTVTLRCDPISGHDNLYWYRRVMGKEIKFLLHFVKESKQDESGMPNNRFLAERTGGTYSTLKVQPAELEDSGVYFCASSRTRTSGRGDTQYFGPGTRLTVL.

V usage is TRBV11-2 and J usage is TRBJ2-1; D is uncertain. V shed 0 bases and J shed 11 bases, with 14 bases lying between them. CDR1 is SGHAT and CDR2 is FQNNGV in the germline V gene. This CDR3 spans 14 amino acids. CDR3 sequence (DNA): TGTGCCAGCAGCTTAGATCGTACAACCCAACAGCAGTTCTTC. Protein sequence: CASSLDRTTQQQFF.

There are a few counts of this clone. The chain has TRBV27 and TRBJ2-1; D possibly corresponds to TRBD1 (6 bases). Deletions cut 3 bases from V and 0 bases from J, with 9 bases between. Looked up from germline, CDR1 is MNHEY and CDR2 is SMNVEV (reference sequence). The CDR3 is made up of 15 amino acids. CDR3 nucleotide sequence: TGTGCCAGCAGTTTCCAGGGGCGCTCCTACAATGAGCAGTTCTTC. It is translated as CASSFQGRSYNEQFF.

This chain joins TRBV16 and TRBJ2-3; 7 nucleotides agree with TRBD1. Trimming removed 8 bases from V and 2 bases from J; junction bases left unmatched: 7. Germline lookup yields CDR1 KGHSY and CDR2 FQNENV. The CDR3 is 14 amino acids. The CDR3 region has the DNA TGTGCCAGCGGTTCGGACAGGTTCACAGATACGCAGTATTTT. Amino acids: CASGSDRFTDTQYF.

The chain has TRBV7-9 and TRBJ2-3; D may be TRBD1 (6 bases). This CDR3 has 16 residues. In germline, CDR1 is SEHNR, CDR2 FQNEAQ (reference sequence). V was trimmed by 6 bases and J by 1 base, leaving 17 bases between them. As DNA, the CDR3 is TGTGCCAGCAGTACATGGCAGGGGCGAGGCACAGATACGCAGTATTTT. Translating gives CASSTWQGRGTDTQYF.

The chain carries TRBV6-5 and TRBJ1-3; no definite D call. V lost 5 bases and J lost 2, with 7 bases in between. Per germline, CDR1 MNHEY and CDR2 SVGAGI. The CDR3 is 13 amino acids. This CDR3 reads CASSPSAGNTIYF. The CDR3 bases are TGTGCCAGCAGTCCCTCTGCTGGAAACACCATATATTTT.

V gene TRBV4-2 combines with J gene TRBJ2-7; 8 bases align to TRBD1. Germline V CDR1 and CDR2: LGHNA, YNFKEQ. V lost 4 bases and J lost 6; bases outside the gene matches: 14. This CDR3 has 16 residues. The CDR3 protein is CASSRLTGTGSGEQYF. CDR3 DNA: TGTGCCAGCAGCCGGTTGACCGGGACAGGCTCGGGCGAGCAGTACTTC.

The CDR3 region is CAWSVTDQPQHF. In nucleotides, the CDR3 is TGTGCCTGGAGTGTAACGGATCAGCCCCAGCATTTT. V gene TRBV30 combines with J gene TRBJ1-5; D not resolved. Deletions cut 0 bases from V and 5 bases from J, with 5 bases between. The CDR3 is 12 amino acids. Germline V gene sequence: CDR1 GTSNPN, CDR2 SVGIG (reference sequence).

This clone was found once. The chain uses TRBV18 and TRBJ2-3; TRBD2 agrees at 7 bases. V was pared by 4 bases and J by 7 bases, with 8 bases of the junction left unmatched. Germline V gene lookup returns CDR1 KGHSH and CDR2 LQKENI. The CDR3 runs 14 residues. In DNA, the CDR3 is TGTGCCAGCTCACGACTGGAGGGAGGGAATACGCAGTATTTT. This codes for CASSRLEGGNTQYF.

This clone has only one observation. The chain combines TRBV5-1 with TRBJ2-1, with 8 nucleotides matching TRBD2. This CDR3 has 15 residues. Germline CDR1 is SGHRS and CDR2 is YFSETQ. J was trimmed by 4 bases and V by 4 bases; bases with no gene match: 7. In nucleotides, the CDR3 is TGCGCCAGCAGCCTCTACGGGGGGGATTACAATGAGCAGTTCTTC. Protein product: CASSLYGGDYNEQFF.

The chain combines TRBV14 with TRBJ1-6; possible D gene TRBD1, 5 bases. The CDR3 has 15 residues. Trimming removed 1 base at V and 7 bases at J, with 11 bases between. Per germline, CDR1 SGHDN and CDR2 FVKESK. The CDR3 DNA reads as TGTGCCAGCAGCCAAGTGGGGGGTGCGAATTCACCCCTCCACTTT. Translation gives CASSQVGGANSPLHF.

This chain uses TRBV6-5 with TRBJ2-3; D may be TRBD1 (6 bases). V lost 6 bases and J 4 bases, leaving 17 bases between the germline ends. Germline assignment: CDR1 MNHEY and CDR2 SVGAGI. The CDR3 sequence is 15 residues long. CDR3 in DNA: TGTGCCAGCAGCATCAACAGGGATCGTCCAGATACGCAGTATTTT. This encodes CASSINRDRPDTQYF.

The rearrangement joins TRBV12-5 to TRBJ1-6; no clear D. The CDR3 consists of 14 residues. CDR1 and CDR2 (germline): LGHNT, FRNRAP. V lost 4 bases and J 9 bases, leaving 13 bases between the germline ends. The DNA for the CDR3 is TGTGCTAGTGGTTGGGAGACCTGGGGTTCACCCCTCCACTTT. Translation: CASGWETWGSPLHF. Together with reference TRBV12-5 and TRBJ1-6, the CDR3 gives the full variable domain: DARVTQTPRHKVTEMGQEVTMRCQPILGHNTVFWYRQTMMQGLELLAYFRNRAPLDDSGMPKDRFSAEMPDATLATLKIQPSEPRDSAVYFCASGWETWGSPLHFGNGTRLTVT.

V usage is TRBV28 and J usage is TRBJ2-2; no clear D gene. The CDR3 consists of 17 residues. The ends were cut back, 7 bases at V and 1 base at J, with 19 bases in the middle. Germline assignment: CDR1 MDHEN and CDR2 SYDVKM. CDR3 residues: CASTDLVGRENTGELFF. Written as DNA, the CDR3 is TGTGCCAGCACCGATCTGGTGGGCAGAGAGAACACCGGGGAGCTGTTTTTT.

The genes are TRBV6-5 and TRBJ2-7; 7 bases line up with TRBD1. This CDR3 comprises 14 residues. CDR1 is MNHEY, CDR2 SVGAGI, per germline. V was pared by 2 bases and J by 6 bases, with 7 bases of the junction left unmatched. The CDR3 is CASSYRTGYREQYF. The CDR3 DNA reads TGTGCCAGCAGTTACCGGACAGGTTATCGCGAGCAGTACTTC.

This rearrangement joins TRBV30 to TRBJ1-5, with D possibly matching TRBD1 (6 bases). Germline V gene data show CDR1 as GTSNPN and CDR2 as SVGIG (reference sequence). Trimming removed 4 bases at V and 4 bases at J, with 23 bases between. The CDR3 contains 17 residues. CDR3 DNA: TGTGCCTGGACCCAAGAACTGAACAGGGAATGGAATCAGCCCCAGCATTTT. The encoded protein is CAWTQELNREWNQPQHF.

This CDR3 reads CASSYPAGGDGYTF. CDR3 coding DNA: TGTGCCAGCAGTTACCCCGCGGGGGGAGATGGCTACACCTTC. The chain carries TRBV6-2 or TRBV6-3 and TRBJ1-2, with a weak D call TRBD1 (5 bases). This CDR3 has 14 amino acids. Between the trimmed V and J ends, which lost 2 bases and 6 bases, there was a span of 13 bases. Per the germline V gene, CDR1 is MNHEY and CDR2 is SVGEGT.